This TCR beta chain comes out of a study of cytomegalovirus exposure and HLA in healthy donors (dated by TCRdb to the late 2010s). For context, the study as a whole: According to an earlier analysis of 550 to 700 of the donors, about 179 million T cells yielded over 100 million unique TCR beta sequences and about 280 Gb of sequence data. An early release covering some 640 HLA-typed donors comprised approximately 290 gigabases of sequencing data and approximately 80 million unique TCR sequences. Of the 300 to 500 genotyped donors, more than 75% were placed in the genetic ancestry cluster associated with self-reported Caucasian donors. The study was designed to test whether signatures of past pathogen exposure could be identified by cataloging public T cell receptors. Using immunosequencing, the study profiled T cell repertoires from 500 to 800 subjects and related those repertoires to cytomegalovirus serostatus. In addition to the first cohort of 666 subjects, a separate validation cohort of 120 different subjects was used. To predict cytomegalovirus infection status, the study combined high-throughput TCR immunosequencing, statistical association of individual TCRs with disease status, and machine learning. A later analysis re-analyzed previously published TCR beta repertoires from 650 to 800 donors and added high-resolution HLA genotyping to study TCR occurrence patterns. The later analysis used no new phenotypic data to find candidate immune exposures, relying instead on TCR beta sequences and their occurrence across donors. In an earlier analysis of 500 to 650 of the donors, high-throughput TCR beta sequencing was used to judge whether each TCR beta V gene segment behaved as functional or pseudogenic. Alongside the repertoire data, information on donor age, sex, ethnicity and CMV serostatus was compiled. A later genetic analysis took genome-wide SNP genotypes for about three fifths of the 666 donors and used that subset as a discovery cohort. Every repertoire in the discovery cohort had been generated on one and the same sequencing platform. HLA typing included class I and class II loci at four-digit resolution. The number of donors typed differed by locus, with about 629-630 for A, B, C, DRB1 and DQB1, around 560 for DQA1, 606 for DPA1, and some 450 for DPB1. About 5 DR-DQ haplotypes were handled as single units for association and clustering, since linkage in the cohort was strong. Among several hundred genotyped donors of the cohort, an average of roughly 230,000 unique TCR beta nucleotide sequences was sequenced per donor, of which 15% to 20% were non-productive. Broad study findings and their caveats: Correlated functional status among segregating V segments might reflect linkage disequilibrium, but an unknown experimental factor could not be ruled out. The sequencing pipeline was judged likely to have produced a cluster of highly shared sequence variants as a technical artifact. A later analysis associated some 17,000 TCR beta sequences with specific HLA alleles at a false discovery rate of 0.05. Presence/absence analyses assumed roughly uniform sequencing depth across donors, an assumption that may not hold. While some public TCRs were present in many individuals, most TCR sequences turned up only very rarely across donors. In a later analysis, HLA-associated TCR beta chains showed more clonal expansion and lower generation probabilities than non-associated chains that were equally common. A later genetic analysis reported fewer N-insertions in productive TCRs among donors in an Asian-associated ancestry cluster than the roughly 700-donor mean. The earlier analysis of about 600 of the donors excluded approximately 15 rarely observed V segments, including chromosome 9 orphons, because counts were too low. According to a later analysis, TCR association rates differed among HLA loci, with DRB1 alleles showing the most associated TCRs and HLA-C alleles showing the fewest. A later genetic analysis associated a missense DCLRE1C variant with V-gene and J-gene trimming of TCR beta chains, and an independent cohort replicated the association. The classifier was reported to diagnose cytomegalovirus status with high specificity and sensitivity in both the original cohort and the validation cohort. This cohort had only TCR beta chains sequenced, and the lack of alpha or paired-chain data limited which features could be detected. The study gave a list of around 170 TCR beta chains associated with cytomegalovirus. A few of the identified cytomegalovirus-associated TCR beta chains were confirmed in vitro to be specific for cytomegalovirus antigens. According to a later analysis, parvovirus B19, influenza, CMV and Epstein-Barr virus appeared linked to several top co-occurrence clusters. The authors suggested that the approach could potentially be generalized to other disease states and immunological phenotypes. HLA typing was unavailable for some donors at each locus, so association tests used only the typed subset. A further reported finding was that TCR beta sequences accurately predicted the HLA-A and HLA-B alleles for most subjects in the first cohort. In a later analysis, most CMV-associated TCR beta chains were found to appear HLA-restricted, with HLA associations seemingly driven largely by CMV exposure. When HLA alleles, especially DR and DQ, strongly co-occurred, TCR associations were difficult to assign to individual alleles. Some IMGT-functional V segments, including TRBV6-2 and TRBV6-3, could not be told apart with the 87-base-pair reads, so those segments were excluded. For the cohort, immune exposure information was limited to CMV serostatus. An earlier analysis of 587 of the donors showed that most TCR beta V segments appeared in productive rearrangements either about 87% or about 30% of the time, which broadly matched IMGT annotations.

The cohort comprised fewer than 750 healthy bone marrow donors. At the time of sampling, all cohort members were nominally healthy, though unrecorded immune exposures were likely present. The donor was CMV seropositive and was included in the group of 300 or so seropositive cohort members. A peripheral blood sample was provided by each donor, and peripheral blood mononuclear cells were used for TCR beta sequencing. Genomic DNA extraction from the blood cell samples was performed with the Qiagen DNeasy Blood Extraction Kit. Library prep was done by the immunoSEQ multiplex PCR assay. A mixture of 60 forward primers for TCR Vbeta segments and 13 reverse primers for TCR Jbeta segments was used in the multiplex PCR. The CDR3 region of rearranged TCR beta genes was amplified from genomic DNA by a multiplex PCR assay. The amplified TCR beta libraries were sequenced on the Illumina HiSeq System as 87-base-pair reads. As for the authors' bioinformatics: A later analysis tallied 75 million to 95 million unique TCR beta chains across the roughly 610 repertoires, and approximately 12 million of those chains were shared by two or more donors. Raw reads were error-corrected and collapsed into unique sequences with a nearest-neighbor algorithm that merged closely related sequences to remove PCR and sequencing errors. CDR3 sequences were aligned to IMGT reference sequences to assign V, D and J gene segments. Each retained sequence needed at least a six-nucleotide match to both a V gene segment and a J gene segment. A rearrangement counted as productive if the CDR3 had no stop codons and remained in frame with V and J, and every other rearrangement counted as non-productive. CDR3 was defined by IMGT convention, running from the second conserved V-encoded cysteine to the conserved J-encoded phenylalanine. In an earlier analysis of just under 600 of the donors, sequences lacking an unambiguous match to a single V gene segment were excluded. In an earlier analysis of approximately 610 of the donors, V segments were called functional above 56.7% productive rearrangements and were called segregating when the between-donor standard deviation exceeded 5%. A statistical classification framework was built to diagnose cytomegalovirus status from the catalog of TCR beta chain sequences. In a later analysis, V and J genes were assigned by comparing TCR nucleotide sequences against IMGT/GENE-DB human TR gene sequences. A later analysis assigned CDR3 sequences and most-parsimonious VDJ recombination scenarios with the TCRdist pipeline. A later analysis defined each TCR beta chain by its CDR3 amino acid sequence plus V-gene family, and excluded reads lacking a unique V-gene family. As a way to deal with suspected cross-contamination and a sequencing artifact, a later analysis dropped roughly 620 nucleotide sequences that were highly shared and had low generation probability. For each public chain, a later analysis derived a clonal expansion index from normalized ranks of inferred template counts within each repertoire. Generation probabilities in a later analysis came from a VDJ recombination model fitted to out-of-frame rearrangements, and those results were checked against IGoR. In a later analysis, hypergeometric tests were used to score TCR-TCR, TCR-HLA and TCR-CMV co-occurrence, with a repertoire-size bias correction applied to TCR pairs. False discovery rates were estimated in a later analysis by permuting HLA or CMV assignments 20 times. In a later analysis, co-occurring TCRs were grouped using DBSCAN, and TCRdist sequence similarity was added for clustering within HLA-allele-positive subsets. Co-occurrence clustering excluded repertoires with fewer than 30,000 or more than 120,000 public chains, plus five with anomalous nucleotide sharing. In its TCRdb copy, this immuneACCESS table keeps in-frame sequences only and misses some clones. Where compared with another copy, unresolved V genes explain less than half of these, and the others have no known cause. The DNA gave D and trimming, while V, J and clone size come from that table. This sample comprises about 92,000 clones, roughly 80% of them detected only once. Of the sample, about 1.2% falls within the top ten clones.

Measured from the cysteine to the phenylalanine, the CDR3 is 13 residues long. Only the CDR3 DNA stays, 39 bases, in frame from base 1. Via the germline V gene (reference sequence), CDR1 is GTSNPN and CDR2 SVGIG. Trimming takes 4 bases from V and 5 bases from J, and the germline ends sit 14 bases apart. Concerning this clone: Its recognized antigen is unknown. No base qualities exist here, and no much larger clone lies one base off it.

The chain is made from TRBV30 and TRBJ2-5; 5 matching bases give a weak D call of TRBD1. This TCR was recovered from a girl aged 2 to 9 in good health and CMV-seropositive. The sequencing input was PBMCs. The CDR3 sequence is CAWNPGMGETQYF. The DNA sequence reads TGTGCCTGGAACCCAGGGATGGGCGAGACCCAGTACTTC.